This is a list of T cell receptor beta chains from one sample in a study of Ad26.COV2.S vaccination and SARS-CoV-2 variants. Some clones are missing from TCRdb's copy, which holds only in-frame ones; the method was immunoSEQ multiplex PCR. The table lists over 400,000 clones, about 90% of them singletons. Sequencing was performed on peripheral blood, taken in a trial of Ad26.COV2.S vaccine versus placebo. Every receptor here comes from a person between 18 and 65 years old who received the Ad26.COV2.S COVID-19 vaccine or a placebo. CDR3s include the opening cysteine and the closing phenylalanine or tryptophan. D genes are given only for firm matches. Rows give clone size only sometimes, using once, few, many, or a class for an expanded clone.

TRBJ2-5 | TRBV3-1/TRBV3-2 | NA | NA | TGTGCCAGCAGCCAAGAACGGACCGTCGGCCGGGAGACCCAGTACTTC | CASSQERTVGRETQYF
TRBJ1-1 | TRBV3-1/TRBV3-2 | NA | NA | TGTGCCAGCAGCCAATACAGAGGGGACACTGAAGCTTTCTTT | CASSQYRGDTEAFF
TRBJ2-2 | TRBV14 | NA | NA | TGTGCCAGCAGCCAAGAGATGGGGGTCCGGGGTACCGGGGAGCTGTTTTTT | CASSQEMGVRGTGELFF
TRBJ1-2 | TRBV25-1 | NA | NA | TGTGCCAGCAGGAACGGACCTTATGGCTACACCTTC | CASRNGPYGYTF
TRBJ1-2 | TRBV6-1 | NA | NA | TGTGCCAGCAGTGAAGTGAGAGGGTTCGATGGCTACACCTTC | CASSEVRGFDGYTF
TRBJ2-2 | TRBV3-1/TRBV3-2 | NA | NA | TGTGCCAGCAGCCAATACCCCGGGGAGCTGTTTTTT | CASSQYPGELFF
TRBJ1-2 | TRBV9 | NA | TRBD1 | TGTGCCAGCAGCCCGGGCCGGGACAGGGGGCGCGGAGCCCCTAACTATGGCTACACCTTC | CASSPGRDRGRGAPNYGYTF
TRBJ1-6 | TRBV4-3 | NA | NA | TGCGCCAGCAGCCAAGATTTAAGTGGTTCACCCCTCCACTTT | CASSQDLSGSPLHF
TRBJ1-6 | TRBV28 | NA | TRBD1 | TGTGCCAGCAGAACAGGGGGCAATAATTCACCCCTCCACTTT | CASRTGGNNSPLHF
TRBJ1-1 | TRBV23-1 | NA | NA | TGCGCCAGCAGTCAATCAAAGAACAGAGACGATTCCACTGAAGCTTTCTTT | CASSQSKNRDDSTEAFF
TRBJ2-7 | TRBV19 | NA | TRBD1 | TGTGCCAGTAGTATAGGGGGACAGGGGGTCTACGAGCAGTACTTC | CASSIGGQGVYEQYF
TRBJ2-1 | TRBV2 | NA | TRBD1 | TGTGCCAGCAGTAGAGGACAGGGGGCCAGCAATGAGCAGTTCTTC | CASSRGQGASNEQFF
TRBJ1-6 | TRBV9 | NA | NA | TGTGCCAGCAGCGTAGATTTGACCTTAGGAAATTCACCCCTCCACTTT | CASSVDLTLGNSPLHF
TRBJ1-4 | TRBV6-2/TRBV6-3 | once | NA | TGTGCCAGCAGCCCAGGATTTACCAGGTCAGCTAATGAAAAACTGTTTTTT | CASSPGFTRSANEKLFF
TRBJ2-7 | TRBV27 | NA | NA | TGTGCCAGCAGACACTTATTTTCATCGGGACAACTTTACGAGCAGTACTTC | CASRHLFSSGQLYEQYF
TRBJ2-1 | TRBV9 | NA | TRBD2 | TGTGCCAGCAGCCCCTCGGGACTAGCGTTTTTTGAGCAGTTCTTC | CASSPSGLAFFEQFF
TRBJ2-7 | TRBV2 | NA | TRBD2 | TGTGCCAGCAGTCCCCTAGCGGGGGCTACCGCCTACGAGCAGTACTTC | CASSPLAGATAYEQYF
TRBJ1-4 | TRBV2 | NA | TRBD1 | TGTGCCAGCGGACAGGAAAAGACCCGCTTTTTGTTT | CASGQEKTRFLF
TRBJ1-6 | TRBV7-8 | NA | NA | TGTGCCAGCAGCTTAAGCAATTCACCCCTCCACTTT | CASSLSNSPLHF
TRBJ2-3 | TRBV9 | NA | TRBD1 | TGTGCCAGCAGCCCCAGACAGGGGAGCACAGATACGCAGTATTTT | CASSPRQGSTDTQYF
TRBJ2-1 | TRBV5-1 | NA | NA | TGCGCCAGCAGCTTGGTTGCGGACTTCTCCTACAATGAGCAGTTCTTC | CASSLVADFSYNEQFF
TRBJ1-4 | TRBV15 | NA | TRBD1 | TGTGCCACCAGCGGACAGGGGGATCAGGAAAAACTGTTTTTT | CATSGQGDQEKLFF
TRBJ2-5 | TRBV27 | NA | TRBD2 | TGTGCCAGCAGCCCCTCCCGGGGGGGGTCGCGCCAGTACTTC | CASSPSRGGSRQYF
TRBJ1-6 | TRBV11-2 | NA | NA | TGTGCCAGCAGCTTAGCCCCTGGGGGAGGACTCCACTTT | CASSLAPGGGLHF